One sample yielded the 7 T cell receptor beta chains listed below, sequenced in a study of cytomegalovirus exposure and HLA in healthy donors. The repertoire was sequenced with immunoSEQ multiplex PCR; TCRdb's copy has only in-frame clones and lacks some. Here the sample spans about 140,000 clones, 70% to 85% being singletons. Sample: PBMCs. These receptors were obtained from a young man in good health and CMV-seropositive.

In DNA, the CDR3 is TGTGCCAGCAGCCCTAGGGGAGGGGTGGAGACCCAGTACTTC. This codes for CASSPRGGVETQYF. The V call is TRBV6-5, the J call TRBJ2-5; 7 bases line up with TRBD2. The CDR3 extends over 14 amino acids. Germline V lookup: CDR1 MNHEY, CDR2 SVGAGI. The V and J ends lost 6 bases and 5 bases, in that order; junction bases with no gene match: 9.

V is TRBV4-1 and J is TRBJ2-3, with TRBD2 identical over 13 bases. In germline, CDR1 is MGHRA, CDR2 YSYEKL. Trimming cost V 4 bases and J 2 bases; bases outside gene matches: 9. This CDR3 has 18 amino acids. Here the CDR3 reads CASSPTRLAGGSTDTQYF. In DNA form, the CDR3 reads TGCGCCAGCAGCCCGACCAGACTAGCGGGGGGCTCCACAGATACGCAGTATTTT.

This chain connects TRBV5-1 to TRBJ1-5, with a tentative D call TRBD1 (5 bases). This CDR3 contains 14 residues. Germline V gene lookup returns CDR1 SGHRS and CDR2 YFSETQ. Deletions cut 2 bases from V and 5 bases from J, with 11 bases between. CDR3 sequence (DNA): TGCGCCAGCAGCTTAGACAGTCCCGATCAGCCCCAGCATTTT. It specifies CASSLDSPDQPQHF.

The V and J genes are TRBV15 and TRBJ1-4; no definite D call. CDR1 LNHNV and CDR2 YYDKDF come from the germline V gene (reference sequence). Trimming took off 0 bases at V and 5 bases at J, with 10 bases between the two ends. The CDR3 has 15 residues. CDR3: CATSRDRRQNEKLFF. The CDR3 DNA is TGTGCCACCAGCAGAGATAGGAGGCAGAATGAAAAACTGTTTTTT.

The chain links TRBV5-1 to TRBJ1-3, with D possibly matching TRBD1 (5 bases). Germline loops: CDR1 SGHRS, CDR2 YFSETQ. V gave up 3 bases and J gave up 4 bases, with 14 bases separating them. This CDR3 has 15 amino acids. CDR3 in DNA: TGCGCCAGCAGCTCCCTCGGGGGTTACGGAAACACCATATATTTT. Amino acid sequence: CASSSLGGYGNTIYF.

The rearrangement links TRBV5-1 to TRBJ2-5; possibly TRBD1 for D (5 bases). The length of the CDR3 is 14 residues. V was pared by 5 bases and J by 5 bases, with 16 bases between. Looked up from germline, CDR1 is SGHRS and CDR2 is YFSETQ. The CDR3 DNA reads TGCGCCAGCAGGGGGCAGGGTAAGAGGGAGACCCAGTACTTC. Its protein is CASRGQGKRETQYF.

The chain is built from TRBV10-3 and TRBJ1-1, with 9 bases lining up with TRBD1. Germline loops: CDR1 ENHRY, CDR2 SYGVKD. CDR3 length: 16 amino acids. J was trimmed by 6 bases and V by 1 base; bases with no gene match: 9. The CDR3 is CAISEFIGTGSPEAFF. CDR3 in DNA: TGTGCCATCAGTGAGTTTATAGGGACAGGGTCTCCTGAAGCTTTCTTT.